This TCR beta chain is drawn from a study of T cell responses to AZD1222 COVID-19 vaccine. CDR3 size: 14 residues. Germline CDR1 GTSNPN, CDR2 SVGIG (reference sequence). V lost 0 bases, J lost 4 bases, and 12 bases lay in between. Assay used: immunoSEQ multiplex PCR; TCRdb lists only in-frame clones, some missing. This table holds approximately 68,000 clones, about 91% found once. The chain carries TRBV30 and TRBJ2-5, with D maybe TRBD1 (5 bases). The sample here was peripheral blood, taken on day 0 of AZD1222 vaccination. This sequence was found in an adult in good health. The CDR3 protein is CAWSVLGRAETQYF. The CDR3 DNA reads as TGTGCCTGGAGTGTATTGGGCAGGGCAGAGACCCAGTACTTC.